Sequencing of this T cell receptor (beta chain) was carried out in a study of OX40 agonist ivuxolimab in advanced cancers. About the study: A history of anti-PD-1, anti-PD-L1 or anti-CTLA-4 therapy was acceptable, and roughly 40% had some.

The V gene's germline CDR1 is MNHEY and CDR2 SMNVEV (reference sequence). The CDR3 runs to 11 residues. Trimming left V 4 bases short and J 5 bases short, with 5 bases between. Assay: immunoSEQ multiplex PCR; the TCRdb copy retains only in-frame clones and omits some. The table lists roughly 72,000 clones, approximately 94% of them singletons, with 15% to 18% in the top ten. This clone was observed once. The J gene is TRBJ2-5, the V gene TRBV27; no reliable D call. The sequencing here drew on CD4+ or CD8+ T cells sorted from blood, taken in a trial of the OX40 agonist ivuxolimab. The receptor's source is an adult with an advanced solid tumor such as melanoma, head and neck, liver or kidney cancer. In DNA, the CDR3 is TGTGCCAGCAGTTGTCGGGAGACCCAGTACTTC. Amino acids: CASSCRETQYF.